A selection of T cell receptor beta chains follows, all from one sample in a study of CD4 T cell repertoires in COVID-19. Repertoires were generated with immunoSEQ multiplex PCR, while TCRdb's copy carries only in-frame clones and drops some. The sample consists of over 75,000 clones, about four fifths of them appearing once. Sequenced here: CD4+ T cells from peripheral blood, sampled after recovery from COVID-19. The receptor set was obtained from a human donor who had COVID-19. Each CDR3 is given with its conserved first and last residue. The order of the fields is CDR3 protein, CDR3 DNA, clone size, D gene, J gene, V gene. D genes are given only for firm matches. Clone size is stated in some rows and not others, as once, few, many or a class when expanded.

cdr3_aa: CASRPPGVDTEAFF
cdr3_nt: TGTGCCAGCAGACCCCCAGGGGTCGACACTGAAGCTTTCTTT
clone_size: -
d_call: -
j_call: TRBJ1-1
v_call: TRBV27

cdr3_aa: CASSYSTNTIYF
cdr3_nt: TGTGCCAGCAGTTATAGTACCAACACCATATATTTT
clone_size: -
d_call: -
j_call: TRBJ1-3
v_call: TRBV12-3/TRBV12-4

cdr3_aa: CASRTESTDTQYF
cdr3_nt: TGCGCCAGCAGGACGGAAAGCACAGATACGCAGTATTTT
clone_size: -
d_call: -
j_call: TRBJ2-3
v_call: TRBV5-1

cdr3_aa: CASSVAGSYTDTQYF
cdr3_nt: TGTGCCAGCAGCGTAGCCGGCAGCTACACAGATACGCAGTATTTT
clone_size: -
d_call: -
j_call: TRBJ2-3
v_call: TRBV9

cdr3_aa: CAWRGLAGEGSSTDTQYF
cdr3_nt: TGTGCCTGGAGGGGTCTAGCGGGAGAAGGGTCTAGCACAGATACGCAGTATTTT
clone_size: -
d_call: TRBD2
j_call: TRBJ2-3
v_call: TRBV30

cdr3_aa: CASSGYRGSTDTQYF
cdr3_nt: TGTGCCAGCAGCGGCTACAGGGGAAGCACAGATACGCAGTATTTT
clone_size: -
d_call: TRBD1
j_call: TRBJ2-3
v_call: TRBV9

cdr3_aa: CASSLDGTGDTQYF
cdr3_nt: TGTGCCAGCAGCTTAGATGGGACGGGCGATACGCAGTATTTT
clone_size: -
d_call: -
j_call: TRBJ2-3
v_call: TRBV11-3

cdr3_aa: CSVTDGSYEQYF
cdr3_nt: TGCAGCGTCACCGACGGCTCCTACGAGCAGTACTTC
clone_size: -
d_call: -
j_call: TRBJ2-7
v_call: TRBV29-1

cdr3_aa: CASSFIRYGPSTDTQYF
cdr3_nt: TGTGCCAGCAGCTTCATACGTTACGGACCTAGCACAGATACGCAGTATTTT
clone_size: few
d_call: -
j_call: TRBJ2-3
v_call: TRBV7-8

cdr3_aa: CASSLGPYLGGYTF
cdr3_nt: TGTGCCAGCAGCCTCGGGCCTTATCTGGGAGGCTACACCTTC
clone_size: -
d_call: -
j_call: TRBJ1-2
v_call: TRBV3-1/TRBV3-2

cdr3_aa: CASSLDRAGGLQTQYF
cdr3_nt: TGCGCCAGCAGCTTGGATCGAGCGGGAGGGCTGCAGACCCAGTACTTC
clone_size: -
d_call: TRBD2
j_call: TRBJ2-5
v_call: TRBV5-1

cdr3_aa: CASSDPRELETQYF
cdr3_nt: TGTGCCAGCAGCGACCCCCGGGAGTTAGAGACCCAGTACTTC
clone_size: -
d_call: -
j_call: TRBJ2-5
v_call: TRBV11-3

cdr3_aa: CASSSQGGVDGYTF
cdr3_nt: TGTGCCAGCAGTTCTCAGGGAGGAGTGGATGGCTACACCTTC
clone_size: -
d_call: -
j_call: TRBJ1-2
v_call: TRBV27

cdr3_aa: CAVGRDRYTDTQYF
cdr3_nt: TGTGCCGTCGGTCGAGACAGATACACAGATACGCAGTATTTT
clone_size: -
d_call: -
j_call: TRBJ2-3
v_call: TRBV27

cdr3_aa: CASSVNRGYTDTQYF
cdr3_nt: TGTGCCAGCAGTGTGAACAGGGGATACACAGATACGCAGTATTTT
clone_size: -
d_call: TRBD1
j_call: TRBJ2-3
v_call: TRBV2

cdr3_aa: CASSYPDRGHEKLFF
cdr3_nt: TGTGCCAGCAGTTACCCGGACAGGGGGCATGAAAAACTGTTTTTT
clone_size: -
d_call: TRBD1
j_call: TRBJ1-4
v_call: TRBV6-2/TRBV6-3

cdr3_aa: CASSGTGGITDTQYF
cdr3_nt: TGTGCCAGCAGTGGGACAGGGGGGATCACAGATACGCAGTATTTT
clone_size: -
d_call: TRBD1
j_call: TRBJ2-3
v_call: TRBV25-1

cdr3_aa: CASSSRVGEQYF
cdr3_nt: TGTGCCAGCAGTTCCAGGGTGGGCGAGCAGTACTTC
clone_size: -
d_call: -
j_call: TRBJ2-7
v_call: TRBV6-5

cdr3_aa: CASSIGRDTEAFF
cdr3_nt: TGTGCCAGTAGTATAGGTAGGGACACTGAAGCTTTCTTT
clone_size: -
d_call: -
j_call: TRBJ1-1
v_call: TRBV19

cdr3_aa: CASSPTQGIGSPLHF
cdr3_nt: TGTGCCAGCTCACCTACACAGGGTATCGGTTCACCCCTCCACTTT
clone_size: -
d_call: -
j_call: TRBJ1-6
v_call: TRBV18

cdr3_aa: CATSRDPGTEQYF
cdr3_nt: TGTGCCACCAGCAGAGATCCTGGGACCGAGCAGTACTTC
clone_size: -
d_call: -
j_call: TRBJ2-7
v_call: TRBV15

cdr3_aa: CASNRAAVGDTQYF
cdr3_nt: TGTGCCAGCAACAGGGCAGCGGTCGGAGATACGCAGTATTTT
clone_size: -
d_call: -
j_call: TRBJ2-3
v_call: TRBV2

cdr3_aa: CAWSGDRAGNTIYF
cdr3_nt: TGTGCCTGGAGTGGGGACCGGGCTGGAAACACCATATATTTT
clone_size: -
d_call: -
j_call: TRBJ1-3
v_call: TRBV30

cdr3_aa: CASSLSIISGRDYGYTF
cdr3_nt: TGTGCCAGCAGTTTATCGATAATTTCGGGGAGGGACTATGGCTACACCTTC
clone_size: -
d_call: -
j_call: TRBJ1-2
v_call: TRBV27

cdr3_aa: CAITSTGNDSPLHF
cdr3_nt: TGTGCCATCACTTCCACAGGGAATGATTCACCCCTCCACTTT
clone_size: -
d_call: -
j_call: TRBJ1-6
v_call: TRBV10-3

cdr3_aa: CASSDRPGQPQHF
cdr3_nt: TGTGCCAGCAGCGACAGGCCGGGTCAGCCCCAGCATTTT
clone_size: -
d_call: -
j_call: TRBJ1-5
v_call: TRBV6-5

cdr3_aa: CASSLDSSGVLVSIQYF
cdr3_nt: TGCGCCAGCAGCTTGGACAGCTCAGGAGTGTTAGTTAGCATTCAGTACTTC
clone_size: -
d_call: -
j_call: TRBJ2-4
v_call: TRBV5-1

cdr3_aa: CASSLAGQGGIDGYTF
cdr3_nt: TGCGCCAGCAGCTTGGCCGGCCAGGGGGGTATAGATGGCTACACCTTC
clone_size: few
d_call: TRBD1
j_call: TRBJ1-2
v_call: TRBV5-1

cdr3_aa: CASTSPAAGVTGELFF
cdr3_nt: TGCGCCAGCACCTCGCCCGCAGCGGGAGTAACCGGGGAGCTGTTTTTT
clone_size: -
d_call: TRBD2
j_call: TRBJ2-2
v_call: TRBV5-1